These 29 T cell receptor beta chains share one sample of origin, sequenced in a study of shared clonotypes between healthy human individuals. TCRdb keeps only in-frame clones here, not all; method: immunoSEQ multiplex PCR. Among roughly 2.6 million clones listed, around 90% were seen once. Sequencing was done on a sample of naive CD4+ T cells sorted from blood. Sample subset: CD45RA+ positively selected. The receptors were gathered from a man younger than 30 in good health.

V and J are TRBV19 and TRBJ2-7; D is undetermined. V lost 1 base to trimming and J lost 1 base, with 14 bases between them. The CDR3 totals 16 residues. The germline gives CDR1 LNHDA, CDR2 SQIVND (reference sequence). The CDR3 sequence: CASSIAGTERSYEQYF. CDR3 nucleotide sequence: TGTGCCAGTAGTATAGCCGGTACAGAGAGATCCTACGAGCAGTACTTC.

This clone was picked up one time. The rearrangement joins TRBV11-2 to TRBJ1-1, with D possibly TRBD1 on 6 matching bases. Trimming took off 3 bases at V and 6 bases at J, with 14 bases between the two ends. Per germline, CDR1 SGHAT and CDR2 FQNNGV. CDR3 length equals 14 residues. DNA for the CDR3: TGTGCCAGCAGCTTCCGACAGGACGGGGCTGAAGCTTTCTTT. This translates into CASSFRQDGAEAFF.

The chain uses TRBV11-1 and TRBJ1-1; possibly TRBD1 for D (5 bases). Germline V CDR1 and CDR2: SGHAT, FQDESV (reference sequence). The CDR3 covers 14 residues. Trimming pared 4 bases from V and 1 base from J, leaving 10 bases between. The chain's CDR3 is CASSSGLGNTEAFF. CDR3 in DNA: TGTGCCAGCAGCTCAGGGTTGGGGAACACTGAAGCTTTCTTT.

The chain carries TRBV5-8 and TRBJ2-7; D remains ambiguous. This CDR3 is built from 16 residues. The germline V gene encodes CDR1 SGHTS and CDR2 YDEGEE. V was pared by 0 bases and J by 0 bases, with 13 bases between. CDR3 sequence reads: CASSLARSQSSYEQYF. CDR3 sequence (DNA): TGTGCCAGCAGCTTGGCGAGGAGCCAGAGCTCCTACGAGCAGTACTTC.

The CDR3 nucleotides read TGTGCCAGCAGCGTAGATGAGCTAGCGGCCACCTCCTACGAGCAGTACTTC. Its translation: CASSVDELAATSYEQYF. The rearrangement uses TRBV9 and TRBJ2-7; TRBD2 matches at 7 bases. The V gene's germline CDR1 is SGDLS and CDR2 YYNGEE. Unmatched junction bases numbered 9, after V lost 0 bases and J lost 0 bases. The length of the CDR3 is 17 residues.

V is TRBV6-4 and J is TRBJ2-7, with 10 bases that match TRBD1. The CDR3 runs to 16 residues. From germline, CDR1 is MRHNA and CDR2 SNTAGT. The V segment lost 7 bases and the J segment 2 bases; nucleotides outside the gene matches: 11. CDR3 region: CASKQGRTGGTYEQYF. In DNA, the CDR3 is TGTGCCAGCAAACAGGGTAGGACAGGGGGTACCTACGAGCAGTACTTC.

The CDR3 DNA reads as TGTGCCAGCAGCTTGGGCATGTACCCCTACGAGCAGTACTTC. This translates into CASSLGMYPYEQYF. The V gene is TRBV7-2, the J gene TRBJ2-7; D is undetermined. This CDR3 is built from 14 residues. Germline V gene data show CDR1 as SGHTA and CDR2 as FQGNSA. V lost 3 bases and J 2 bases, leaving 11 bases between the germline ends.

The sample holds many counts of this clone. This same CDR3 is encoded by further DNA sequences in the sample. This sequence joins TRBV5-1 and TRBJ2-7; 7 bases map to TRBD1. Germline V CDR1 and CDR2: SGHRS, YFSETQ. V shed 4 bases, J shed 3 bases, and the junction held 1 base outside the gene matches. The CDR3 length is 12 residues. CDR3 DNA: TGCGCCAGCAGCCGGGACAGCTACGAGCAGTACTTC. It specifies CASSRDSYEQYF.

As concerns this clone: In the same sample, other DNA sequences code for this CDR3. CDR3 nucleotide sequence: TGCGCCAGCAGCATCGGCCAGAGCACAGATACGCAGTATTTT. It encodes CASSIGQSTDTQYF. The chain couples TRBV5-1 to TRBJ2-3; D unclear. Per germline, CDR1 SGHRS and CDR2 YFSETQ. This CDR3 contains 14 residues. V was cut by 4 bases and J by 0 bases, with 9 bases left in between.

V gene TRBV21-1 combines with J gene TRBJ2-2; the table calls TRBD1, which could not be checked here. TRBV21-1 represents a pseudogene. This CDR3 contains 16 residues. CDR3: CASTTGGTGCSGELFF. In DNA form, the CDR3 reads TGTGCCAGCACCACAGGGGGCACGGGATGTTCCGGGGAGCTGTTTTTT.

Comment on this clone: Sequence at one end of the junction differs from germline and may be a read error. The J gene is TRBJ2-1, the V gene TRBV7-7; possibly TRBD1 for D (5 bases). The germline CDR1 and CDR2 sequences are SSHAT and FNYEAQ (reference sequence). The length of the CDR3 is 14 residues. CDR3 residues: CASSSGKGYNEQFF. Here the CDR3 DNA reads TGTGCTAGCAGCTCAGGGAAGGGGTACAATGAGCAGTTCTTC.

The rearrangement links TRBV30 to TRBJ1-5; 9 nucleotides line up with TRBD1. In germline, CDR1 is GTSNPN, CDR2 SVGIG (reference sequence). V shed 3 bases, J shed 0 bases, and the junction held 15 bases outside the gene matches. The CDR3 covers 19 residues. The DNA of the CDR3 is TGTGCCTGGAGGAAAGGGACAGGGCTGGGGTTTCATAGCAATCAGCCCCAGCATTTT. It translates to CAWRKGTGLGFHSNQPQHF.

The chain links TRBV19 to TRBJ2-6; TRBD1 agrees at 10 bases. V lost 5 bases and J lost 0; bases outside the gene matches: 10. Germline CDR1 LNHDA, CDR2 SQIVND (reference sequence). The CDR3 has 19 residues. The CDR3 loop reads CASSFLTGGKGSGANVLTF. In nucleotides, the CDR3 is TGTGCCAGTAGTTTCCTGACAGGGGGCAAAGGCTCTGGGGCCAACGTCCTGACTTTC.

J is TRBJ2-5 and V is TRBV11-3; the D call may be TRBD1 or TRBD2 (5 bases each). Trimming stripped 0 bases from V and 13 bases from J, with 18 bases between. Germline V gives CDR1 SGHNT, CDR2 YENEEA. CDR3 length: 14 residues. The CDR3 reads CASSLDRSSRDRYF. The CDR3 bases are TGTGCCAGCAGCTTAGATCGGTCCTCCCGGGACCGGTACTTC.

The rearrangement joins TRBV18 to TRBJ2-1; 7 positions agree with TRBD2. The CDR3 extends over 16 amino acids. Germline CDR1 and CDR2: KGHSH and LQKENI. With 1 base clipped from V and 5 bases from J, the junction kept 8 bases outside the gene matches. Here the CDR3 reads CASSPLAGTQNNEQFF. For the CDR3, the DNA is TGTGCCAGCTCACCACTAGCGGGCACGCAGAACAATGAGCAGTTCTTC. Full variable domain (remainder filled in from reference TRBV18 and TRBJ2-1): NAGVMQNPRHLVRRRGQEARLRCSPMKGHSHVYWYRQLPEEGLKFMVYLQKENIIDESGMPKERFSAEFPKEGPSILRIQQVVRGDSAAYFCASSPLAGTQNNEQFFGPGTRLTVL.

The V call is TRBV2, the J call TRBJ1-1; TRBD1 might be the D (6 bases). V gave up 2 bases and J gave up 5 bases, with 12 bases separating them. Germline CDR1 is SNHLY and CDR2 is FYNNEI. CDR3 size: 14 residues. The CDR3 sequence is CASSEYRVGTEAFF. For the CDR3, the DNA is TGTGCCAGCAGTGAATACAGGGTCGGGACTGAAGCTTTCTTT.

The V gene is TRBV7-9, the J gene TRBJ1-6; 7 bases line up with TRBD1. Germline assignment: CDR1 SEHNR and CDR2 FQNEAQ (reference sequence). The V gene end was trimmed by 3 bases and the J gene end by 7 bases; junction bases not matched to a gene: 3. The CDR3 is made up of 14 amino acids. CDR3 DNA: TGTGCCAGCAGCTTTACAGGGGTAAATTCACCCCTCCACTTT. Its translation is CASSFTGVNSPLHF. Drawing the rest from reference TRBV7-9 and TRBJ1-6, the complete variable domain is DTGVSQNPRHKITKRGQNVTFRCDPISEHNRLYWYRQTLGQGPEFLTYFQNEAQLEKSRLLSDRFSAERPKGSFSTLEIQRTEQGDSAMYLCASSFTGVNSPLHFGNGTRLTVT.

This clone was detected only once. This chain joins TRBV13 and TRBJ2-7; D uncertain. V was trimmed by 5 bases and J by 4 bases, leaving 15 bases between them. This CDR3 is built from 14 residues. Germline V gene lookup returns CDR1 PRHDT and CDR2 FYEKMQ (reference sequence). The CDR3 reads CASSPRNIWYEQYF. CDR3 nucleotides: TGTGCCAGCAGCCCTAGGAACATCTGGTACGAGCAGTACTTC.

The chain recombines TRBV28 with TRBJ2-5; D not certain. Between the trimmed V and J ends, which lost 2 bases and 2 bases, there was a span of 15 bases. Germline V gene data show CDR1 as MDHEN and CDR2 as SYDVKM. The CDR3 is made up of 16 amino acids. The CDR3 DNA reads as TGTGCCAGCAGTTTAGGTGAGAGACACGATCAAGAGACCCAGTACTTC. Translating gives CASSLGERHDQETQYF. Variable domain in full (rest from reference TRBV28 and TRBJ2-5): DVKVTQSSRYLVKRTGEKVFLECVQDMDHENMFWYRQDPGLGLRLIYFSYDVKMKEKGDIPEGYSVSREKKERFSLILESASTNQTSMYLCASSLGERHDQETQYFGPGTRLLVL.

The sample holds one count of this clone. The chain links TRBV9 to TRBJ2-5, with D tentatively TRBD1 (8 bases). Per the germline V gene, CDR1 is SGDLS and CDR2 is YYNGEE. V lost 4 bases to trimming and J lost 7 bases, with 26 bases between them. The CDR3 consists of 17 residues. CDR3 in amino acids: CASSPRQGSGTFGTQYF. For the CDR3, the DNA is TGTGCCAGCAGCCCCAGACAGGGGAGCGGGACCTTCGGGACCCAGTACTTC.

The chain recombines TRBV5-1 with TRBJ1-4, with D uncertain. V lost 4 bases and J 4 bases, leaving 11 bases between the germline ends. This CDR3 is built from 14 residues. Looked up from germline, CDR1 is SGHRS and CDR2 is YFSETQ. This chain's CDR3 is CASSPLEGNEKLFF. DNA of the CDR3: TGCGCCAGCAGCCCTTTGGAGGGTAATGAAAAACTGTTTTTT.

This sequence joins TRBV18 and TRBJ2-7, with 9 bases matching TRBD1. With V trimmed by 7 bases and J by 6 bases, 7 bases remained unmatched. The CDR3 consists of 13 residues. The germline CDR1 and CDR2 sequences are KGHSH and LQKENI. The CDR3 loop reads CASCGQGQGEQYF. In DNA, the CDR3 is TGTGCCAGCTGTGGACAGGGGCAGGGCGAGCAGTACTTC.

The DNA for the CDR3 is TGTGCCAGCAGCTGGGGGGGACTATCAGCAGATACGCAGTATTTT. The encoded protein is CASSWGGLSADTQYF. This chain uses TRBV7-9 with TRBJ2-3; 7 positions agree with TRBD2. The CDR3 has 15 amino acids. Looked up from germline, CDR1 is SEHNR and CDR2 is FQNEAQ (reference sequence). Trimming cost V 4 bases and J 4 bases; bases outside gene matches: 8.

The chain's CDR3 is CASSLNAGASYEQYF. The CDR3 DNA is TGTGCCAGCAGTTTAAATGCAGGGGCCTCCTACGAGCAGTACTTC. The gene calls are TRBV27 and TRBJ2-7, with D maybe TRBD1 (6 bases). Looked up from germline, CDR1 is MNHEY and CDR2 is SMNVEV (reference sequence). V lost 2 bases, J lost 0 bases, and 11 bases lay in between. The CDR3 runs 15 residues.

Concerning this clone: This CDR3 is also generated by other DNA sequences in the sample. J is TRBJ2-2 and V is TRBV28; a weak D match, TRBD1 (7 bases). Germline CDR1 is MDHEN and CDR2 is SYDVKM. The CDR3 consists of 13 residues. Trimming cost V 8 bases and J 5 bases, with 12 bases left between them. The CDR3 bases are TGTGCCAGCCAGGGGGGAGGAACCGGGGAGCTGTTTTTT. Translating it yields CASQGGGTGELFF.

CDR3 residues: CASSPLAGVVETQYF. CDR3 DNA sequence: TGTGCCAGCAGTCCACTAGCGGGAGTGGTGGAGACCCAGTACTTC. The rearrangement links TRBV6-6 to TRBJ2-5; 11 nucleotides line up with TRBD2. CDR3 length: 15 amino acids. V lost 5 bases, J lost 5 bases, and 7 bases stayed unmatched. In germline, CDR1 is MNHNY, CDR2 SVGAGI (reference sequence).

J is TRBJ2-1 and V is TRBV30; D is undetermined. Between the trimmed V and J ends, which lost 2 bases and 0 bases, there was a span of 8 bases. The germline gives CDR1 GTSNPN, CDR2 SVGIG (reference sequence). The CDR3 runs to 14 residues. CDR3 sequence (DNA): TGTGCCTGGAGTACCGGCTCCTCCTACAATGAGCAGTTCTTC. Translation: CAWSTGSSYNEQFF.

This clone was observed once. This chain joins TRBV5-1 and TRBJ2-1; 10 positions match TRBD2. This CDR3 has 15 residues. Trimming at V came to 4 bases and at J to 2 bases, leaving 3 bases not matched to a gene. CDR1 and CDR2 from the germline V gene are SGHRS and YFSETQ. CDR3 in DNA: TGCGCCAGCAGCGGGACTAGCGCGACCTACAATGAGCAGTTCTTC. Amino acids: CASSGTSATYNEQFF.

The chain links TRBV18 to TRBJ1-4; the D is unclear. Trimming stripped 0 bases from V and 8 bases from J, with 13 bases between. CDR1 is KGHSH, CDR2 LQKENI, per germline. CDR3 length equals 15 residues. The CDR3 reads CASSPPLALGEKLFF. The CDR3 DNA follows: TGTGCCAGCTCACCACCTTTAGCCTTGGGAGAAAAACTGTTTTTT. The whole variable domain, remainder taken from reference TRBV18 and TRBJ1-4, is NAGVMQNPRHLVRRRGQEARLRCSPMKGHSHVYWYRQLPEEGLKFMVYLQKENIIDESGMPKERFSAEFPKEGPSILRIQQVVRGDSAAYFCASSPPLALGEKLFFGSGTQLSVL.